This T cell receptor beta chain was identified in a study of post-analysis software for immune sequencing data (dated by TCRdb to the mid-2010s). At the level of the whole study: Relapsing-remitting, secondary progressive and progressive-relapsing multiple sclerosis were recorded as disease courses, and subtype annotation was lacking for some patients. Patient repertoires were compared against some twelve previously published healthy control repertoires from donors aged 6 to 25 years. A subset of samples was prepared in parallel using single-end sample barcoding, then pooled and co-amplified after Illumina adapter ligation. Broad study findings and their caveats: Direct clustering with F measure showed strong co-clustering of samples prepared in the same batch, prompting a batch-effect correction. The multiple sclerosis patient group was slightly younger than the control group. Compared with controls, multiple sclerosis patients had significantly lower normalized Chao1 diversity, a finding suggesting substantial peripheral T-cell clonal expansion. Patients showed significantly higher frequencies than controls for a handful of TRBV segments, among them TRBV5-6, TRBV5-1 and TRBV20-1.

Receptor libraries were prepared by PCR. The data were produced on an Illumina HiSeq 2500. To reduce PCR and sequencing biases, unique molecular identifiers were incorporated into the TCR beta cDNA libraries. Per 1 to 10 million input T cells, some 500,000 cDNA molecules were obtained, such that each molecule approximated one T cell. The same protocol used for the earlier healthy control dataset was applied to prepare and sequence the patient libraries. Within a given batch, samples were prepared together, multiplexed and sequenced on the same HiSeq lane. As for the original processing: MIGEC was used to process the raw barcoded reads, and molecular identifier groups with only a single read were discarded before consensus assembly and CDR3 extraction. VDJtools was used for post-analysis of the clonotype tables, with diversity normalized by down-sampling every dataset to the smallest sample size. In repertoire overlap clustering, CDR3 amino acid sequences, but not nucleotide sequences, were matched to correct batch-related cross-sample contamination. TCRdb redid the processing of the public reads, applying fastp at Q25 and MiXCR, and retained in-frame beta chains. Each CDR3 protein gets just one entry, which takes the most common genes and DNA from the rows behind it. These V and J calls are TCRdb output, not the study's own analysis. In all, the sample holds about 770,000 distinct CDR3 sequences, and more than 45% of those were seen once. The ten largest make up just under 5% of the sample.

The CDR3 starts with the cysteine, ends with the phenylalanine, and has 11 residues. CDR3 DNA is the only sequence kept; it has 33 bases, read in frame from the first base. From the germline V gene (reference sequence), CDR1 is DFQATT and CDR2 is SNEGSKA. Trimming at the junction amounts to 3 bases on V and 8 bases on J, and the germline ends lie 8 bases apart. To demonstrate the VDJtools post-analysis software, TCR beta repertoires were profiled from the peripheral blood of roughly 12 young patients with multiple sclerosis. Multiple sclerosis patients were children and adolescents aged roughly 6 to 17 years. Of note for this clonotype: Its antigen has not been determined. The input lacks base qualities; no much larger clone sits a single base away.

Sequencing was done on a sample of blood. The chain joins TRBV20-1 to TRBJ2-1; perhaps TRBD1 is the D gene, with 5 bases matching. The source is a girl aged 5-17 years with multiple sclerosis. CDR3 sequence: CSASQGDEQFF. The base sequence is TGCAGTGCTAGTCAAGGGGATGAGCAGTTCTTC.